Shown below are 20 T cell receptor beta chains from a single sample sequenced in a study of T-cell memory formation after mild COVID-19. TCRdb reprocessed the 5' RACE reads with MiXCR, giving one entry per CDR3 protein. The sample yields about 290,000 distinct CDR3 sequences, approximately 15% seen once. Sequenced: PBMCs or a T cell subset sorted from them (not recorded which). These receptors were collected from a young man who had mild COVID-19 (a few samples of this study predate the infection). Cell type and time point are not known.

The rearrangement uses TRBV5-1 and TRBJ1-1; 10 nucleotides align to TRBD1. Looked up from germline, CDR1 is SGHRS and CDR2 is YFSETQ. The CDR3 spans 15 residues. Germline trimming cut 5 bases from V and 5 bases from J; bases unmatched to any gene: 9. CDR3: CASRETGGAGTEAFF. The CDR3 bases are TGCGCCAGCAGAGAGACAGGGGGCGCGGGGACTGAAGCTTTCTTT.

This clonotype was detected a few times. The V and J genes are TRBV5-6 and TRBJ2-5; possibly TRBD2 for D (5 bases). Germline CDR1 and CDR2: SGHDT and YYEEEE. The CDR3 extends over 17 amino acids. V dropped 0 bases and J dropped 1 base, with 16 bases sitting between them. CDR3 in amino acids: CASSLGPIARGQETQYF. Written as DNA, the CDR3 is TGTGCCAGCAGCTTGGGACCCATAGCTCGGGGCCAAGAGACCCAGTACTTC.

J is TRBJ2-1 and V is TRBV9, with D uncertain. The CDR3 length is 12 residues. Germline V gene sequence: CDR1 SGDLS, CDR2 YYNGEE. V was trimmed by 3 bases and J by 6 bases, leaving 7 bases between them. CDR3 coding DNA: TGTGCCAGCAGCGCCTTAGTCAATGAGCAGTTCTTC. Translation gives CASSALVNEQFF. Supplemented by reference TRBV9 and TRBJ2-1, the full variable domain reads DSGVTQTPKHLITATGQRVTLRCSPRSGDLSVYWYQQSLDQGLQFLIQYYNGEERAKGNILERFSAQQFPDLHSELNLSSLELGDSALYFCASSALVNEQFFGPGTRLTVL.

The chain uses TRBV7-2 and TRBJ2-3; D is unresolved. The germline V gene encodes CDR1 SGHTA and CDR2 FQGNSA. Trimming stripped 2 bases from V and 0 bases from J, with 12 bases between. The CDR3 consists of 16 residues. CDR3 in DNA: TGTGCCAGCAGCTTAATGTCGGCAGCTAGCACAGATACGCAGTATTTT. Its translation: CASSLMSAASTDTQYF.

The chain couples TRBV12-3 or TRBV12-4 to TRBJ2-7; a possible D gene is TRBD1 (6 bases). The CDR3 covers 16 residues. Trimming took 5 bases from V and 0 from J, leaving 17 bases between them. The DNA of the CDR3 is TGTGCCAGCAGTGCCCGAGGGGGTCTAAGCTCCTACGAGCAGTACTTC. Encoded protein: CASSARGGLSSYEQYF.

This clonotype was seen at least ten times. An end of the junction does not agree with germline; a read error may underlie this. The gene calls are TRBV7-7 and TRBJ2-3; 9 bases match TRBD1. The CDR3 runs 15 residues. Germline CDR1 is SSHAT and CDR2 is FNYEAQ (reference sequence). The DNA of the CDR3 is TGTGCTAGCAGCCTACAGGGGGCCCCCACAGATACGCAGTATTTT. It encodes CASSLQGAPTDTQYF.

Details on this clonotype: Sequence at one end of the junction differs from germline and may be a read error. The chain combines TRBV12-3 or TRBV12-4 with TRBJ2-2; a weak D match, TRBD2 (5 bases). This CDR3 spans 13 amino acids. CDR3 DNA sequence: TGTGCCAGCAACAGATGGCGCGACGGGGAGCCGTTTTTT. This codes for CASNRWRDGEPFF.

This clonotype has only a few counts. V and J are TRBV12-3 or TRBV12-4 and TRBJ2-5; perhaps TRBD1 as D (6 bases). The ends were cut back, 6 bases at V and 5 bases at J, with 16 bases in the middle. The CDR3 runs to 14 residues. The CDR3 sequence is CASRQSMGAETQYF. Written as DNA, the CDR3 is TGTGCCAGCAGACAAAGCATGGGGGCGGAGACCCAGTACTTC.

The chain uses TRBV4-3 and TRBJ2-2, with D uncertain. The V and J ends lost 0 bases and 2 bases respectively, with 16 bases between them. CDR3 length equals 18 residues. CDR1 LGHNA and CDR2 YSLEER come from the germline V gene. The CDR3 region is CASSQELVAIFNTGELFF. The CDR3 nucleotides are TGCGCCAGCAGCCAAGAGTTGGTGGCAATTTTTAACACCGGGGAGCTGTTTTTT.

This clonotype was seen a few times. This chain joins TRBV7-2 and TRBJ2-5; 7 bases match TRBD1. The CDR3 loop spans 16 amino acids. Germline V gene lookup returns CDR1 SGHTA and CDR2 FQGNSA. Trimming removed 1 base from V and 6 bases from J; junction bases left unmatched: 11. This CDR3 reads CASSLGGTARLQTQYF. CDR3 nucleotides: TGTGCCAGCAGCTTAGGGGGGACAGCCCGCTTACAGACCCAGTACTTC.

This clonotype was seen a few times. V is TRBV7-9 and J is TRBJ2-3; no clear D. Germline V gene sequence: CDR1 SEHNR, CDR2 FQNEAQ (reference sequence). The CDR3 consists of 17 residues. V was trimmed by 5 bases and J by 2 bases, leaving 20 bases between them. The CDR3 spells CASSVLPGWEPTDTQYF. As DNA, the CDR3 is TGTGCCAGCAGCGTCTTACCAGGCTGGGAACCCACAGATACGCAGTATTTT.

This clonotype was seen more than once but under ten times. The genes are TRBV19 and TRBJ1-3, with D perhaps TRBD1 (5 bases). The CDR3 has 16 residues. The germline V and J ends were trimmed by 7 bases and 0 bases, with 16 bases remaining between them. Germline V lookup: CDR1 LNHDA, CDR2 SQIVND (reference sequence). The DNA for the CDR3 is TGTGCCAGTACCCCCGGGCCAGGGACCTCTGGAAACACCATATATTTT. This codes for CASTPGPGTSGNTIYF.

This clonotype was recorded a few times. The CDR3 sequence is CASSSGLIVTEAFF. The CDR3 coding sequence is TGCGCCAGCAGCTCTGGACTGATTGTCACTGAAGCTTTCTTT. The genes are TRBV5-1 and TRBJ1-1; D ambiguous. The germline CDR1 and CDR2 sequences are SGHRS and YFSETQ. This CDR3 region has 14 residues. Trimming left V 3 bases short and J 4 bases short, with 13 bases between.

This clonotype was counted only a few times. The chain has TRBV4-1 and TRBJ1-5; D may be TRBD1 (6 bases). This CDR3 contains 15 residues. The ends were cut back, 3 bases at V and 5 bases at J, with 14 bases in the middle. The germline V gene encodes CDR1 MGHRA and CDR2 YSYEKL. CDR3 in amino acids: CASSHYGGFDQPQHF. CDR3 in DNA: TGCGCCAGCAGCCACTATGGGGGCTTTGATCAGCCCCAGCATTTT.

This clonotype occurred a few times. The rearrangement joins TRBV28 to TRBJ2-2, with D tentatively TRBD1 or TRBD2 (5 bases each). Trimming cost V 2 bases and J 5 bases, with 9 bases left between them. Germline values: CDR1 MDHEN, CDR2 SYDVKM. CDR3 length equals 14 residues. The CDR3 coding sequence is TGTGCCAGCAGTTTAGGGGGTTTAACCGGGGAGCTGTTTTTT. Translation: CASSLGGLTGELFF.

Only a few counts were recorded for this clonotype. This chain joins TRBV12-3 or TRBV12-4 and TRBJ2-7; tentative D call: TRBD2 (6 bases). V gave up 8 bases and J gave up 7 bases, with 18 bases separating them. This CDR3 contains 13 residues. CDR3 sequence: CASGPRPRGEQYF. The CDR3 DNA sequence: TGTGCCAGCGGGCCCCGGCCCCGGGGGGAGCAGTACTTC.

The V and J genes are TRBV7-8 and TRBJ2-5; D is unclear. The V gene's germline CDR1 is SGHVS and CDR2 FQNEAQ. This CDR3 contains 13 residues. The ends were cut back, 4 bases at V and 4 bases at J, with 10 bases in the middle. The DNA for the CDR3 is TGTGCCAGCAGCTCACAGAATTCAGAGACCCAGTACTTC. This codes for CASSSQNSETQYF.

The chain is built from TRBV20-1 and TRBJ2-1, with D maybe TRBD1 (5 bases). The CDR3 extends over 17 amino acids. Trimming removed 0 bases at V and 4 bases at J, with 19 bases between. Germline V gene data show CDR1 as DFQATT and CDR2 as SNEGSKA (reference sequence). CDR3 DNA sequence: TGCAGTGCTAGAGATCTGGGGCGCCTCAAACCTTACAATGAGCAGTTCTTC. Its translation is CSARDLGRLKPYNEQFF.

This clonotype was seen at least ten times. The chain recombines TRBV7-2 with TRBJ2-1; D ambiguous. The CDR3 is 12 residues long. Germline V lookup: CDR1 SGHTA, CDR2 FQGNSA. The V end lost 5 bases, the J end lost 5 bases, and 7 bases lay between the germline ends. The CDR3 DNA sequence: TGTGCCAGCAGCGTGGATAACAATGAGCAGTTCTTC. It yields the protein CASSVDNNEQFF.

The J gene is TRBJ2-1, the V gene TRBV12-3 or TRBV12-4, with 7 bases aligning to TRBD2. J lost 4 bases, V lost 3 bases, and 6 bases had no gene match. The CDR3 length is 15 residues. CDR3 sequence (DNA): TGTGCCAGCAGTTTTGGTCGGGGGGAATACAATGAGCAGTTCTTC. This translates into CASSFGRGEYNEQFF.